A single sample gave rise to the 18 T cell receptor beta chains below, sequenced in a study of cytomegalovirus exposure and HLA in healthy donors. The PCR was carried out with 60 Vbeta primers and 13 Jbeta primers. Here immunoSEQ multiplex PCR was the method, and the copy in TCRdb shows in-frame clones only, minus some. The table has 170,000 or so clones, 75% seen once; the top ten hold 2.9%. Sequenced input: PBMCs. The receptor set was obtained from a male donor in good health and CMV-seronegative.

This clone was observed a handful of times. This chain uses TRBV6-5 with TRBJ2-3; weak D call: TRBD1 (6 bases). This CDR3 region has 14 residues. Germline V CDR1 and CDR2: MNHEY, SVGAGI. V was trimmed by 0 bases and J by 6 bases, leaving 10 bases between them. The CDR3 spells CASSYSAGADTQYF. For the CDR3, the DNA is TGTGCCAGCAGTTACTCGGCAGGGGCCGATACGCAGTATTTT.

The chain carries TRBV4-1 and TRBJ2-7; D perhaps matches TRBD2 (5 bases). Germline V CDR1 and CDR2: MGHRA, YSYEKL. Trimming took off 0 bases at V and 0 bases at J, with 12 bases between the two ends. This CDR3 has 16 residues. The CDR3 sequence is CASSQDPSGSSYEQYF. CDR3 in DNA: TGCGCCAGCAGCCAAGATCCTTCGGGAAGCTCCTACGAGCAGTACTTC.

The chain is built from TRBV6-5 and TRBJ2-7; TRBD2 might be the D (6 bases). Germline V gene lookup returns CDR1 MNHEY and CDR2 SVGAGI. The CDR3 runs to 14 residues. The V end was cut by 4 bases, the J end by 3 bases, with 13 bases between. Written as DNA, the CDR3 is TGTGCCAGCAGTTTACAGGTCGGGGGCTACGAGCAGTACTTC. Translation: CASSLQVGGYEQYF.

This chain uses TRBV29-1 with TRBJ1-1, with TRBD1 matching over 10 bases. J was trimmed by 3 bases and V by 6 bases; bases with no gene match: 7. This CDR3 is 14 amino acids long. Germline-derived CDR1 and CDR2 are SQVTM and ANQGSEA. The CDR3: CSVWDRGRDTEAFF. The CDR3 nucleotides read TGCAGCGTCTGGGACAGGGGCCGTGACACTGAAGCTTTCTTT.

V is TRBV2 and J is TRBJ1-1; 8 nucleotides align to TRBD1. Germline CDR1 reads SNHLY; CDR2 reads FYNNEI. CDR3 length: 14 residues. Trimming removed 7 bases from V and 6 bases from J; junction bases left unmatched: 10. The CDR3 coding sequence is TGTGCCAGCAAGGTTGGACAGGGTTTCGCTGAAGCTTTCTTT. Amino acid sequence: CASKVGQGFAEAFF.

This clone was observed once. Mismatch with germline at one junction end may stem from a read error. The CDR3 DNA reads as TGTTCCAGCAGCTTAGAGGGCAGGGCTAACTATGGCTACACCTTC. It codes for CSSSLEGRANYGYTF. The chain is built from TRBV7-9 and TRBJ1-2, with D maybe TRBD1 (5 bases). Germline V gene sequence: CDR1 SEHNR, CDR2 FQNEAQ (reference sequence). CDR3 length equals 15 residues.

In nucleotides, the CDR3 is TGTGCCAGCAGTTACTCCTCGCGGGGTTACAATGAGCAGTTCTTC. Its protein is CASSYSSRGYNEQFF. The chain recombines TRBV6-5 with TRBJ2-1; possible D gene TRBD2, 6 bases. Germline V gene lookup returns CDR1 MNHEY and CDR2 SVGAGI. This CDR3 has 15 residues. Trimming left V 0 bases short and J 4 bases short, with 10 bases between.

The CDR3 here is CASSINRGLNQPQHF. CDR3 DNA sequence: TGTGCCAGTAGTATAAACAGGGGGCTTAATCAGCCCCAGCATTTT. The rearrangement links TRBV19 to TRBJ1-5; 9 bases map to TRBD1. Germline V lookup: CDR1 LNHDA, CDR2 SQIVND (reference sequence). The CDR3 is 15 residues long. V lost 2 bases, J lost 4 bases, and 3 bases stayed unmatched.

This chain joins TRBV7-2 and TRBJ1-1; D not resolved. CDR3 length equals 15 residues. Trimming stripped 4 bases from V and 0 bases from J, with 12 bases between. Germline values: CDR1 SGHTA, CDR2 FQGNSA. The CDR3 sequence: CASSSLPSMNTEAFF. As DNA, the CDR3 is TGTGCCAGCAGCTCGTTACCGTCTATGAACACTGAAGCTTTCTTT.

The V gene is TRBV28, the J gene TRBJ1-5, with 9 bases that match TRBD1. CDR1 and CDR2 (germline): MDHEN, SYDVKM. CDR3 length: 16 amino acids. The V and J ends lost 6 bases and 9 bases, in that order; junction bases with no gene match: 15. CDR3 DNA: TGTGCCAGCAGGCCGTCCTTGAACAGGGGGCCCTGGCCCCAGCATTTT. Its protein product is CASRPSLNRGPWPQHF.

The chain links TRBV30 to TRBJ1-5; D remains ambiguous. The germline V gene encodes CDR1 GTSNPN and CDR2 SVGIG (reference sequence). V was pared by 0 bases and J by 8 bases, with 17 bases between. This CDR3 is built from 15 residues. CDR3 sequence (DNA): TGTGCCTGGAGTGTAAAGATTCGAGGCTGGGAGCCCCAGCATTTT. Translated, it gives CAWSVKIRGWEPQHF.

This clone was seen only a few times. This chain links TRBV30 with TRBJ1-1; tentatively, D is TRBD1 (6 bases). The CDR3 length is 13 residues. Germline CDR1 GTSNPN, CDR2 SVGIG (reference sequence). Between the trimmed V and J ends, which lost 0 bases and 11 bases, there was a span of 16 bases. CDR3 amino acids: CAWSVRGGLGAFF. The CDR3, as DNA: TGTGCCTGGAGTGTTAGGGGGGGTCTGGGCGCTTTCTTT.

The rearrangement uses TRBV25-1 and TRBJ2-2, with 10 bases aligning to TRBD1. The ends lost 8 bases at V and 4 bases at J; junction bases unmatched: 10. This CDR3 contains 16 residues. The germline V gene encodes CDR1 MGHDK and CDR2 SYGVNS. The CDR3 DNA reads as TGTGCCAGCGGACAAGCCGGGACAGGGGTCACCGGGGAGCTGTTTTTT. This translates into CASGQAGTGVTGELFF.

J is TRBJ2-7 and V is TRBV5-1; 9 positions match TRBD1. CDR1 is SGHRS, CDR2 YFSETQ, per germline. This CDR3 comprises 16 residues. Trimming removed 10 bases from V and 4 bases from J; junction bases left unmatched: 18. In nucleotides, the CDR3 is TGCGCCTCCCAGGGGACAGGGCGTGGAATTTTGTACGAGCAGTACTTC. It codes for CASQGTGRGILYEQYF.

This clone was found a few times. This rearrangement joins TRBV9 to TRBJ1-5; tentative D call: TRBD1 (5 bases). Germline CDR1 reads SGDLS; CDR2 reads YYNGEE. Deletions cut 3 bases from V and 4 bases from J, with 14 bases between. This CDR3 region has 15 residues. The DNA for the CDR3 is TGTGCCAGCAGCGCGGGACTCACCGGGAATCAGCCCCAGCATTTT. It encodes CASSAGLTGNQPQHF. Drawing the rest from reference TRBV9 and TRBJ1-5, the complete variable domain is DSGVTQTPKHLITATGQRVTLRCSPRSGDLSVYWYQQSLDQGLQFLIQYYNGEERAKGNILERFSAQQFPDLHSELNLSSLELGDSALYFCASSAGLTGNQPQHFGDGTRLSIL.

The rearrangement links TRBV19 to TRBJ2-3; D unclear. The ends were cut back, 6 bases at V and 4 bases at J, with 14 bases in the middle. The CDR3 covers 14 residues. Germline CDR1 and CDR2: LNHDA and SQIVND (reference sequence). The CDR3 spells CASSPWPLADTQYF. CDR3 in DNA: TGTGCCAGTAGCCCGTGGCCCCTTGCAGATACGCAGTATTTT.

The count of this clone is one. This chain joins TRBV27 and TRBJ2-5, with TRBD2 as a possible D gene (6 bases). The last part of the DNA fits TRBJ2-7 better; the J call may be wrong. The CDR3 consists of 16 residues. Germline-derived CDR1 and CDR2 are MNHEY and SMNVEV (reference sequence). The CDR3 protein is CASSLRWGEAFYEQYF. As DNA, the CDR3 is TGTGCCAGCAGTTTGAGGTGGGGGGAGGCCTTCTACGAGCAGTACTTC.

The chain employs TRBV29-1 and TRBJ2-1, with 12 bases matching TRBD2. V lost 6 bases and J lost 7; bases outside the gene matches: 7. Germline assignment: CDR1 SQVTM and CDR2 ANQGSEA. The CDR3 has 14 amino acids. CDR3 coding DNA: TGCAGCGTCGCCGGACTAGCGGGGATTAATGAGCAGTTCTTC. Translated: CSVAGLAGINEQFF.